These T cell receptor beta chains were read from a single sample in a study of cytomegalovirus exposure and HLA in healthy donors. Sequenced by immunoSEQ multiplex PCR; TCRdb stores in-frame clones only, minus some. The sample holds approximately 70,000 clones, roughly four fifths seen once. Sequencing was carried out using PBMCs. These receptor sequences come from a man aged 45-65 years in good health and CMV-seronegative. Each CDR3 is given with its conserved first and last residue. A D gene is named only where the DNA matches it firmly. Size is omitted from some rows. Given values are once, few, many or a class for expanded clones.

J | D | size | V | CDR3 | DNA
TRBJ1-3 | NA | NA | TRBV6-5 | CASSGRGTGNTIYF | TGTGCCAGCAGTGGCCGAGGGACTGGAAACACCATATATTTT
TRBJ1-5 | NA | few | TRBV7-9 | CASSLSTGYQPQHF | TGTGCCAGCAGCTTATCGACAGGCTATCAGCCCCAGCATTTT
TRBJ2-7 | TRBD2 | NA | TRBV11-2 | CASSVGLGGTYEQYF | TGTGCCAGCAGCGTGGGGTTGGGAGGGACCTACGAGCAGTACTTC
TRBJ2-1 | NA | NA | TRBV4-3 | CASSQNLGSGQFF | TGCGCCAGCAGCCAAAATTTAGGGAGTGGGCAGTTCTTC
TRBJ2-1 | TRBD2 | NA | TRBV29-1 | CSVRLAGAYNEQFF | TGCAGCGTGAGACTAGCGGGGGCCTACAATGAGCAGTTCTTC
TRBJ1-6 | NA | NA | TRBV28 | CASSLEGSGVGSPLHF | TGTGCCAGCAGTTTAGAAGGGTCGGGGGTAGGTTCACCCCTCCACTTT
TRBJ1-6 | TRBD1 | NA | TRBV6-6 | CASRLQGAGSPLHF | TGTGCCAGCAGACTACAGGGGGCCGGTTCACCCCTCCACTTT
TRBJ2-1 | TRBD2 | few | TRBV18 | CASSPGRGRSPSYNEQFF | TGTGCCAGCTCACCAGGGAGGGGCCGAAGTCCCTCCTACAATGAGCAGTTCTTC
TRBJ2-1 | TRBD1 | NA | TRBV10-3 | CAISVQGDEQFF | TGTGCCATCAGCGTCCAGGGGGATGAGCAGTTCTTC
TRBJ1-5 | TRBD1 | NA | TRBV7-9 | CASSWGQGYNQPQHF | TGTGCCAGCAGCTGGGGACAGGGTTACAATCAGCCCCAGCATTTT
TRBJ2-1 | TRBD1 | NA | TRBV11-2 | CASSPQRVGTGEWDEQFF | TGTGCCAGCAGCCCCCAAAGGGTGGGGACAGGGGAATGGGATGAGCAGTTCTTC
TRBJ2-3 | NA | NA | TRBV27 | CASSLWQTDTQYF | TGTGCCAGCAGTTTATGGCAAACAGATACGCAGTATTTT
TRBJ1-5 | NA | NA | TRBV7-8 | CASSPYSNQPQHF | TGTGCCAGCAGCCCTTATAGCAATCAGCCCCAGCATTTT
TRBJ1-3 | NA | once | TRBV10-2 | CASRQDSGNTIYF | TGCGCCAGTCGACAGGACTCTGGAAACACCATATATTTT
TRBJ2-7 | TRBD1 | NA | TRBV13 | CASSQRGTVPYEQYF | TGTGCCAGCAGCCAGCGTGGGACAGTTCCCTACGAGCAGTACTTC
TRBJ1-4 | NA | NA | TRBV30 | CAWSVREKLFF | TGTGCCTGGAGTGTGAGAGAAAAACTGTTTTTT
TRBJ1-2 | NA | NA | TRBV5-4 | CASSPGGTNYGYTF | TGTGCCAGCAGCCCGGGGGGAACTAACTATGGCTACACCTTC
TRBJ2-1 | NA | NA | TRBV14 | CASSLRQVYNEQFF | TGTGCCAGCAGCTTGCGACAGGTCTACAATGAGCAGTTCTTC
TRBJ2-2 | TRBD1 | few | TRBV5-1 | CASSPRTGNGELFF | TGCGCCAGCAGCCCGAGGACAGGGAACGGGGAGCTGTTTTTT
TRBJ2-3 | TRBD1 | NA | TRBV6-5 | CASKTTGGPTDTQYF | TGTGCCAGCAAGACGACAGGGGGCCCCACAGATACGCAGTATTTT
TRBJ2-7 | TRBD1 | NA | TRBV6-1 | CASGGTGSTYEQYF | TGTGCCAGCGGTGGGACAGGATCCACCTACGAGCAGTACTTC
TRBJ1-2 | NA | NA | TRBV4-2 | CASSQDLGQGINGYTF | TGTGCCAGCAGCCAAGATTTAGGGCAGGGGATTAATGGCTACACCTTC
TRBJ1-1 | NA | NA | TRBV11-2 | CASSPHRERTEAFF | TGTGCCAGCAGCCCCCACAGGGAACGTACTGAAGCTTTCTTT
TRBJ1-2 | TRBD1 | NA | TRBV5-1 | CASSLDRFGYTF | TGCGCCAGCAGCCTGGACAGGTTTGGCTACACCTTC
TRBJ1-3 | TRBD1 | NA | TRBV7-9 | CASSPYRGLSGNTIYF | TGTGCCAGCAGCCCGTACAGGGGGCTCTCTGGAAACACCATATATTTT
TRBJ2-7 | NA | NA | TRBV6-5 | CASSRGQAYEQYF | TGTGCCAGCAGCCGTGGGCAGGCCTACGAGCAGTACTTC
TRBJ2-3 | TRBD1 | NA | TRBV28 | CASSSKGQAPDTDTQYF | TGTGCCAGCAGTTCAAAGGGACAGGCCCCTGATACAGATACGCAGTATTTT
TRBJ2-3 | NA | NA | TRBV7-7 | CASSLDGNEDTQYF | TGTGCTAGCAGCTTAGACGGGAATGAAGATACGCAGTATTTT
TRBJ2-3 | TRBD1 | few | TRBV19 | CASMGGGQGPDTQYF | TGTGCCAGTATGGGGGGCGGACAGGGGCCAGATACGCAGTATTTT
TRBJ1-6 | NA | NA | TRBV7-9 | CASSLALPGEGSPLHF | TGTGCCAGCAGCTTAGCGCTCCCAGGGGAAGGCTCACCCCTCCACTTT
TRBJ2-7 | TRBD2 | NA | TRBV5-1 | CASSLAASGSSYEQYF | TGCGCCAGCAGCTTGGCTGCTAGCGGGAGCTCCTACGAGCAGTACTTC
TRBJ2-7 | TRBD2 | NA | TRBV5-1 | CASTTGTTSYEQYF | TGCGCCAGCACCACCGGGACTACCTCCTACGAGCAGTACTTC
TRBJ2-2 | TRBD2 | NA | TRBV5-1 | CASSLVTSATTGELFF | TGCGCCAGCAGCTTGGTGACTAGCGCCACCACCGGGGAGCTGTTTTTT
TRBJ2-7 | NA | NA | TRBV6-5 | CASSYSGGNYEQYF | TGTGCCAGCAGTTACTCTGGCGGCAACTACGAGCAGTACTTC
TRBJ2-3 | TRBD2 | once | TRBV29-1 | CSVGGMAAGTDTQYF | TGCAGCGTTGGAGGTATGGCAGCGGGGACAGATACGCAGTATTTT
TRBJ2-7 | NA | NA | TRBV30 | CAWNPTGLGYEQYF | TGTGCCTGGAACCCGACAGGTTTGGGCTACGAGCAGTACTTC
TRBJ1-1 | NA | NA | TRBV28 | CASSLQGWYGTEAFF | TGTGCCAGCAGTTTACAGGGATGGTATGGCACTGAAGCTTTCTTT
TRBJ1-2 | NA | NA | TRBV6-5 | CASSYLTDNYGYTF | TGTGCCAGCAGTTACTTGACAGACAACTATGGCTACACCTTC
TRBJ2-7 | TRBD1 | NA | TRBV4-1 | CASSQPSDVTGYGFEQYF | TGCGCCAGCAGCCAACCTTCAGACGTGACAGGGTACGGCTTCGAGCAGTACTTC
TRBJ2-1 | TRBD2 | NA | TRBV30 | CAREGYREQFF | TGTGCCCGGGAGGGTTACCGGGAGCAGTTCTTC
TRBJ2-1 | TRBD2 | NA | TRBV25-1 | CASRTLSGRGGEQFF | TGTGCCAGCCGGACCCTTAGCGGGAGAGGGGGTGAGCAGTTCTTC
TRBJ1-6 | TRBD1 | NA | TRBV7-9 | CASSESDRERSPLHF | TGTGCCAGCAGCGAGAGTGACAGGGAAAGGTCACCCCTCCACTTT
TRBJ2-7 | NA | NA | TRBV5-6 | CASSRSYEQYF | TGTGCCAGCAGCCGCAGCTACGAGCAGTACTTC
TRBJ1-5 | TRBD1 | NA | TRBV7-9 | CASSFGTGVLQPQHF | TGTGCCAGCAGCTTTGGGACAGGGGTGCTACAGCCCCAGCATTTT
TRBJ2-7 | NA | NA | TRBV7-2 | CASSPGYEQYF | TGTGCCAGCAGTCCAGGGTACGAGCAGTACTTC
TRBJ1-1 | TRBD1 | few | TRBV25-1 | CASSKGHKKGASNTEAFF | TGTGCCAGCAGTAAAGGGCACAAAAAGGGGGCCTCGAACACTGAAGCTTTCTTT
TRBJ1-1 | NA | NA | TRBV5-4 | CASSLPDRQNTEAFF | TGTGCCAGCAGCTTACCTGACAGGCAAAACACTGAAGCTTTCTTT
TRBJ1-5 | NA | NA | TRBV19 | CASKDRIDQPQHF | TGTGCCAGTAAGGACAGAATAGATCAGCCCCAGCATTTT
TRBJ1-1 | NA | NA | TRBV5-5 | CASRPQDYNTEAFF | TGTGCCAGCAGGCCACAGGACTATAACACTGAAGCTTTCTTT
TRBJ1-2 | TRBD1 | NA | TRBV18 | CASSPDRGGYTF | TGTGCCAGCTCACCCGACAGGGGTGGCTACACCTTC
TRBJ2-3 | TRBD1 | NA | TRBV15 | CATSPRDRGTDTQYF | TGTGCCACCAGCCCCCGAGACAGGGGCACAGATACGCAGTATTTT
TRBJ2-7 | NA | NA | TRBV6-5 | CASSYLPDGGYEQYF | TGTGCCAGCAGTTACTTGCCGGACGGGGGCTACGAGCAGTACTTC
TRBJ2-7 | TRBD2 | NA | TRBV6-1 | CASSGGVKLVEQYF | TGTGCCAGCAGCGGGGGGGTTAAACTCGTCGAGCAGTACTTC
TRBJ1-2 | TRBD1 | NA | TRBV5-1 | CASSLDRGVHGYTF | TGCGCCAGCAGCTTGGACAGGGGGGTGCATGGCTACACCTTC